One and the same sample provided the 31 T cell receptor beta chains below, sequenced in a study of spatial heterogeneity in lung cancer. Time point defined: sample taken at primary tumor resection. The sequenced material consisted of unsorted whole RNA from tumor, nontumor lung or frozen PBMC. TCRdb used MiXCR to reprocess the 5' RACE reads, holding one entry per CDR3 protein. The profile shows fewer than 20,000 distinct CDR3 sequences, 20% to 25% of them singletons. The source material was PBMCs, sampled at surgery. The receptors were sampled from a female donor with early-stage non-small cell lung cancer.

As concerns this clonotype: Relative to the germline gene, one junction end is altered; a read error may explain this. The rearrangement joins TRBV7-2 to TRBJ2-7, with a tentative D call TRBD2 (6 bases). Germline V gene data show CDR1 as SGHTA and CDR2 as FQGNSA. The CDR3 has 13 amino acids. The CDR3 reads CASSLDRGGTWNF. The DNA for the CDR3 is TGTGCCAGCAGCTTAGACCGGGGCGGGACGTGGAACTTC.

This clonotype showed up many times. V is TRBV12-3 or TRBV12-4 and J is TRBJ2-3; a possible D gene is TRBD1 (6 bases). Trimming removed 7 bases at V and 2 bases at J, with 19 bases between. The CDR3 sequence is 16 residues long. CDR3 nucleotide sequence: TGTGCCAGCACCTTACGGGTGGGGGCAGCCACAGATACGCAGTATTTT. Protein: CASTLRVGAATDTQYF.

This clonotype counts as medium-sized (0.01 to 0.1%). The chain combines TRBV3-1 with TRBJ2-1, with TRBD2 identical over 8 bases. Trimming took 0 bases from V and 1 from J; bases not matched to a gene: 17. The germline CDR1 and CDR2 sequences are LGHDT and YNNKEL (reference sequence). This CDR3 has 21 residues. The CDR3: CASSQETVVAGYHLSYNEQFF. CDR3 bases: TGTGCCAGCAGCCAAGAGACTGTGGTAGCGGGGTACCACTTATCCTACAATGAGCAGTTCTTC.

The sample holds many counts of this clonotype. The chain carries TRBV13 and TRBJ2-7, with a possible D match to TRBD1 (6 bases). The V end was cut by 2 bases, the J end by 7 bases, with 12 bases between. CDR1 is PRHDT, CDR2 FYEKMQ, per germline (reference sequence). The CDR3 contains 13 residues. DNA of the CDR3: TGTGCCAGCAGCTTAACAGGGACAAGGGAGCAGTACTTC. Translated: CASSLTGTREQYF.

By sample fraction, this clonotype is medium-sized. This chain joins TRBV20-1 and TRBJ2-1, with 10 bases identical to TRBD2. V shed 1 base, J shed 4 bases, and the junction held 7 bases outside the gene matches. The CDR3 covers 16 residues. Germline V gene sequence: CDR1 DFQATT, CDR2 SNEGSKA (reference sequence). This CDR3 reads CSARVGSGRYYNEQFF. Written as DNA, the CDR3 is TGCAGTGCTAGAGTGGGTAGCGGGAGGTATTACAATGAGCAGTTCTTC.

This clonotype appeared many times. CDR3 protein: CASSSPPGGGNEQFF. CDR3 in DNA: TGTGCCAGCAGCTCCCCCCCCGGAGGGGGCAATGAGCAGTTCTTC. This chain joins TRBV7-9 and TRBJ2-1, with D tentatively TRBD1 or TRBD2 (6 bases each). The germline V gene encodes CDR1 SEHNR and CDR2 FQNEAQ (reference sequence). This CDR3 has 15 amino acids. The V end was cut by 4 bases, the J end by 6 bases, with 16 bases between.

The CDR3 protein is CASSSTVSGNTIYF. The CDR3 DNA sequence: TGTGCCAGCAGTTCGACAGTCTCTGGAAACACCATATATTTT. The chain carries TRBV6-5 and TRBJ1-3; TRBD1 is a possible D gene (5 bases). This CDR3 is 14 amino acids long. In germline, CDR1 is MNHEY, CDR2 SVGAGI. V gave up 4 bases and J gave up 0 bases, with 7 bases separating them.

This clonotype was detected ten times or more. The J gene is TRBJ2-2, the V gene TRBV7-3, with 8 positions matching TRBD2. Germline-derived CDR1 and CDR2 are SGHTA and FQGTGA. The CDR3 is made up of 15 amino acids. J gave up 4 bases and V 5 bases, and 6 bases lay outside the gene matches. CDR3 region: CASSPQLAGTGELFF. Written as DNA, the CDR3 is TGTGCCAGCAGCCCGCAGCTAGCGGGCACCGGGGAGCTGTTTTTT.

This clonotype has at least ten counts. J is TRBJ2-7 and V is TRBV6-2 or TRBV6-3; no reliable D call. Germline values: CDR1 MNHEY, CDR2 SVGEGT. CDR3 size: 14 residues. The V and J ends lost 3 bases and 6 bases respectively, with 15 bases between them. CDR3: CASSYQAAGSEQYF. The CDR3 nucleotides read TGTGCCAGCAGTTATCAGGCAGCCGGAAGCGAGCAGTACTTC.

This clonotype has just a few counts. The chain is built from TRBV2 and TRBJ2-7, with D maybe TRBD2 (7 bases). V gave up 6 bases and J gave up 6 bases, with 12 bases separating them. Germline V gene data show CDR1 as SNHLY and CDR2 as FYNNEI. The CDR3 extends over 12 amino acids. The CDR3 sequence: CASSHGGAEQYV. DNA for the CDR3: TGTGCCAGCAGCCATGGGGGGGCCGAGCAGTACGTC.

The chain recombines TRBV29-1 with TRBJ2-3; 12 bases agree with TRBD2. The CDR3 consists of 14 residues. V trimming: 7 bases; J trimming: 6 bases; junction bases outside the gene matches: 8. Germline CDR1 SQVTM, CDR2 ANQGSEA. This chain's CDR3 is CSARLAGELDTQYF. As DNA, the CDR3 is TGCAGCGCAAGACTAGCGGGGGAATTGGATACGCAGTATTTT.

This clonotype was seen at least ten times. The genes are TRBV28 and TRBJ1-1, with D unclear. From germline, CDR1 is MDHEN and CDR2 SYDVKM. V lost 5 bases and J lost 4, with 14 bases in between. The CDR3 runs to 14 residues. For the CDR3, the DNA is TGTGCCAGCAGTACCTATATCCGGGGCACTGAAGCTTTCTTT. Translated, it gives CASSTYIRGTEAFF.

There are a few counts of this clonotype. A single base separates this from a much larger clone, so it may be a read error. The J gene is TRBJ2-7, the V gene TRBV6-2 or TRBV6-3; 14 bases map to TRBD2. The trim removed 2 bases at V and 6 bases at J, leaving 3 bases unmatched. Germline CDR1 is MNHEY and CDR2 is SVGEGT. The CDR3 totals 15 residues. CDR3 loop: CASSYAGLAGVEQYF. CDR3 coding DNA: TGTGCCAGCAGTTACGCGGGACTAGCGGGAGTCGAGCAGTACTTC.

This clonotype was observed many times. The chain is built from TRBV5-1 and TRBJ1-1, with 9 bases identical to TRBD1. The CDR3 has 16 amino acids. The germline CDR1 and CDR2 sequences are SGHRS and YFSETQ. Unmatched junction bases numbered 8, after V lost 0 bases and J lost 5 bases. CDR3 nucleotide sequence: TGCGCCAGCAGCTTGGTCGAAGCCGGGACAGGGACTGAAGCTTTCTTT. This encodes CASSLVEAGTGTEAFF.

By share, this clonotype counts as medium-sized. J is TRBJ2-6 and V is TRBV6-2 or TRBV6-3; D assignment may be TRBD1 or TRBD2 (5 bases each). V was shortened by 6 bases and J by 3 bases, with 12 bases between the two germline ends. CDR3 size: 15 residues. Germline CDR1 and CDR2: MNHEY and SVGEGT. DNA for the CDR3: TGTGCCAGCAGCGTGCAGGGAGATGGGGCCAACGTCCTGACTTTC. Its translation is CASSVQGDGANVLTF.

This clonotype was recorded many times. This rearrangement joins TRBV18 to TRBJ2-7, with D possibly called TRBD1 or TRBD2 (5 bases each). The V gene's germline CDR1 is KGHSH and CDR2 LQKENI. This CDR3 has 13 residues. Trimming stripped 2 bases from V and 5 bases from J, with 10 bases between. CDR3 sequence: CASSPGTVDEQYF. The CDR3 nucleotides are TGTGCCAGCTCACCAGGGACCGTGGACGAGCAGTACTTC.

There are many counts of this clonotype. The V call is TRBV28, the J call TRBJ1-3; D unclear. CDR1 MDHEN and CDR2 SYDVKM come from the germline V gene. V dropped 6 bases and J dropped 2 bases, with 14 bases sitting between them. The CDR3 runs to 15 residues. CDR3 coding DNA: TGTGCCAGCAGAAATGGACGATCCGCTGGAAACACCATATATTTT. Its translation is CASRNGRSAGNTIYF. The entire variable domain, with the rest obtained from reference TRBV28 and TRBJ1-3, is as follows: DVKVTQSSRYLVKRTGEKVFLECVQDMDHENMFWYRQDPGLGLRLIYFSYDVKMKEKGDIPEGYSVSREKKERFSLILESASTNQTSMYLCASRNGRSAGNTIYFGEGSWLTVV.

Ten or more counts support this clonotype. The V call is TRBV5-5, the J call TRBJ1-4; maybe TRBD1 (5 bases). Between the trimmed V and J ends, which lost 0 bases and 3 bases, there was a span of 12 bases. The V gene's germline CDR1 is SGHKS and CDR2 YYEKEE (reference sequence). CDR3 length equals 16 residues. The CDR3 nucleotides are TGTGCCAGCAGCTTGGGGTCAGAGGGACCTAATGAAAAACTGTTTTTT. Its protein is CASSLGSEGPNEKLFF. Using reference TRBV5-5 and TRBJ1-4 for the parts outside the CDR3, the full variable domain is DAGVTQSPTHLIKTRGQQVTLRCSPISGHKSVSWYQQVLGQGPQFIFQYYEKEERGRGNFPDRFSARQFPNYSSELNVNALLLGDSALYLCASSLGSEGPNEKLFFGSGTQLSVL.

The CDR3 sequence is CASSLTRATGNQETQYF. Here the CDR3 DNA reads TGTGCCAGCAGTTTAACCCGGGCGACAGGGAACCAAGAGACCCAGTACTTC. This chain connects TRBV12-3 or TRBV12-4 to TRBJ2-5; TRBD1 agrees at 7 bases. The CDR3 consists of 17 residues. The V segment lost 2 bases and the J segment 0 bases; nucleotides outside the gene matches: 9.

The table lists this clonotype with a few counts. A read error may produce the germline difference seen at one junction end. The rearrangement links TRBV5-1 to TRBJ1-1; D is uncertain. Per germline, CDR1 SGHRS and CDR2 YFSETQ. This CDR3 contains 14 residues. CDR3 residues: CASRATFMNTEVFF. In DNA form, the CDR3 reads TGCGCCAGCCGAGCGACTTTTATGAACACTGAAGTTTTCTTT.

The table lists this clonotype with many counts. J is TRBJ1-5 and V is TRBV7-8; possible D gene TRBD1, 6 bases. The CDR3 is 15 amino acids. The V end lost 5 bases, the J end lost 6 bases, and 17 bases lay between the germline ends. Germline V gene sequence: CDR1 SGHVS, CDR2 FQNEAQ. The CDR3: CASSPNRGPSQPQHF. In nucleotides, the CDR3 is TGTGCCAGCAGCCCTAACCGGGGGCCTAGTCAGCCCCAGCATTTT.

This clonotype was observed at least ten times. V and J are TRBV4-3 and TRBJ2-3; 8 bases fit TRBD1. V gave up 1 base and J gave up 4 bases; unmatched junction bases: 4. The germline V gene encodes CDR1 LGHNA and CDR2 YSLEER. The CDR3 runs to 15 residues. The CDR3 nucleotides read TGCGCCAGCAGCCAAGTTTACAGGGGGGCAGATACGCAGTATTTT. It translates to CASSQVYRGADTQYF.

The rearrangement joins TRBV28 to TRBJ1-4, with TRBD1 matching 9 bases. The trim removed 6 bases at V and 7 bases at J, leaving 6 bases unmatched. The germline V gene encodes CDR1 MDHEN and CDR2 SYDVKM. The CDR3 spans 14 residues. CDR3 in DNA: TGTGCCAGCAGCAAGACAGGGGGTTTTGAAAAACTGTTTTTT. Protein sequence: CASSKTGGFEKLFF.

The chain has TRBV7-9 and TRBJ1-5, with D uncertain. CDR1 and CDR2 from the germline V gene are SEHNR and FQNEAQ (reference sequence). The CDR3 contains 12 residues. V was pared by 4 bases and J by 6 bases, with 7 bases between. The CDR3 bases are TGTGCCAGCAGCTCCCCGTCTCAGCCCCAGCATTTT. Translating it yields CASSSPSQPQHF. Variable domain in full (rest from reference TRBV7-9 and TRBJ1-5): DTGVSQNPRHKITKRGQNVTFRCDPISEHNRLYWYRQTLGQGPEFLTYFQNEAQLEKSRLLSDRFSAERPKGSFSTLEIQRTEQGDSAMYLCASSSPSQPQHFGDGTRLSIL.

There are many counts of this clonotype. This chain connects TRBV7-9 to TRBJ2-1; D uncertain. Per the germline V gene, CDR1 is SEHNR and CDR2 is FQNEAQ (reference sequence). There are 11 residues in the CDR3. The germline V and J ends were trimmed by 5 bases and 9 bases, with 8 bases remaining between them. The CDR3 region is CASSVGAEQFF. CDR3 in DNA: TGTGCCAGCAGCGTTGGCGCTGAGCAGTTCTTC.

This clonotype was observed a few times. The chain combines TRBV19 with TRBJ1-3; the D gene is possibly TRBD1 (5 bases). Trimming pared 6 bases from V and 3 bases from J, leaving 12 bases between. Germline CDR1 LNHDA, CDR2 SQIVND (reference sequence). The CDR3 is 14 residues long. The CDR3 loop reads CASSLGGVGNTIYF. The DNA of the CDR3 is TGTGCCAGTAGCCTCGGAGGGGTTGGAAACACCATATATTTT.

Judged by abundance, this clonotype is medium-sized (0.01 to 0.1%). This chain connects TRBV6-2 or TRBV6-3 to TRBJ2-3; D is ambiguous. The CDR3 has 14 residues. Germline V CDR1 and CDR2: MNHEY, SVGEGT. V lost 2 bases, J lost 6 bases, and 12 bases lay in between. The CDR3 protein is CASSYGAPSDTQYF. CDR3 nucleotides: TGTGCCAGCAGTTACGGTGCACCTTCTGATACGCAGTATTTT.

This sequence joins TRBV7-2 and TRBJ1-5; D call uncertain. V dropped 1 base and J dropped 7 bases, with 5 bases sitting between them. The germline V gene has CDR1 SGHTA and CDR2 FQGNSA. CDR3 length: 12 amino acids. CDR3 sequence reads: CASSLDTQPQHF. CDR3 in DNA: TGTGCCAGCAGCTTAGATACGCAGCCCCAGCATTTT.

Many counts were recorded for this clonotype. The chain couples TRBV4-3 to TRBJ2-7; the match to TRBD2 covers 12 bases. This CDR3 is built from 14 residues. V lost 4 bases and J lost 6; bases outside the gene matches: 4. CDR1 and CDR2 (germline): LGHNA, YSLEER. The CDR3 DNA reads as TGCGCCAGCAGCCGACTAGCGGGAGTTAGCGAGCAGTACTTC. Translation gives CASSRLAGVSEQYF.

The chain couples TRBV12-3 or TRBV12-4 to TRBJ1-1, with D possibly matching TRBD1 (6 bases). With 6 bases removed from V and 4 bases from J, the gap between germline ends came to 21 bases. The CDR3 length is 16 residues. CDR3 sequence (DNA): TGTGCCAGCAGAAATAACTTACAGGGAGGCGGCACTGAAGCTTTCTTT. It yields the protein CASRNNLQGGGTEAFF.

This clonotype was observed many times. The CDR3 nucleotides read TGTGCCAGCAGCCTACGACAGGGGGGGGAGACCCAGTACTTC. Translated, it gives CASSLRQGGETQYF. The chain employs TRBV3-1 and TRBJ2-5; 9 bases agree with TRBD1. The germline V gene encodes CDR1 LGHDT and CDR2 YNNKEL (reference sequence). There are 14 residues in the CDR3. V was pared by 4 bases and J by 5 bases, with 5 bases of the junction left unmatched.